This T cell receptor (beta chain) emerged from a study of shared clonotypes between healthy human individuals. This table comes from immunoSEQ multiplex PCR, and its TCRdb copy is limited to in-frame clones, with some not included. The data contain approximately 1,500,000 clones, around 95% of them singletons. The germline V and J ends were trimmed by 2 bases and 0 bases, with 14 bases remaining between them. CDR1 and CDR2 (germline): SGHTA, FQGNSA. The CDR3 is 16 amino acids. The chain couples TRBV7-2 to TRBJ2-7; the D is unclear. The sequence was obtained from a man in his thirties or forties in good health. The sample comprised naive CD4+ T cells sorted from blood. Sample subset: CD45RA+ positively selected. The CDR3 coding sequence is TGTGCCAGCAGCTTAAGCGAAGGGCCGAGCTCCTACGAGCAGTACTTC. Encoded protein: CASSLSEGPSSYEQYF.